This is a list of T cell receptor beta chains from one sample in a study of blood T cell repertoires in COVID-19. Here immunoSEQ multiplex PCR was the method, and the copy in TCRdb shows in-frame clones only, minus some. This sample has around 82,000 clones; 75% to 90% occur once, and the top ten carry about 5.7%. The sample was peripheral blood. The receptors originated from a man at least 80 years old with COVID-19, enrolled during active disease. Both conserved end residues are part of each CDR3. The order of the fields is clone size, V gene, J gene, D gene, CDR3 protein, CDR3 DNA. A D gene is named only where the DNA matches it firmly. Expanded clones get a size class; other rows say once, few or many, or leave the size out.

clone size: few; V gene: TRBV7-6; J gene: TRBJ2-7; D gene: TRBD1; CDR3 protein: CASSLMDRGEQYF; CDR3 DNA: TGTGCCAGCAGCCTTATGGACAGGGGCGAGCAGTACTTC
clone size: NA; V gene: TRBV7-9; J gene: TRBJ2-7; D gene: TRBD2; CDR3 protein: CASSSGTSGGYEQYF; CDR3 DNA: TGTGCCAGCAGCTCCGGGACTAGCGGGGGCTACGAGCAGTACTTC
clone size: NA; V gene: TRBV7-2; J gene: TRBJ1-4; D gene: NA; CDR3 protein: CASSLGSGFIRTNEKLFF; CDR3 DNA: TGTGCCAGCAGCTTAGGGTCAGGGTTTATTCGTACTAATGAAAAACTGTTTTTT
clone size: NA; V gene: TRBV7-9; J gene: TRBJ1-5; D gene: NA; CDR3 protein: CASSADGYSNQPQHF; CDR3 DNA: TGTGCCAGCAGCGCCGACGGGTATAGCAATCAGCCCCAGCATTTT
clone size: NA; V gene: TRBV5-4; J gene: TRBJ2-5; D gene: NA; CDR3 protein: CASSPGRGQKETQYF; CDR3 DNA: TGTGCCAGCAGCCCTGGGCGGGGGCAGAAAGAGACCCAGTACTTC
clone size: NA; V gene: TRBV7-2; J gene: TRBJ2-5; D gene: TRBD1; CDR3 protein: CASSPHRGLIETQYF; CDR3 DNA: TGTGCCAGCAGCCCCCACAGGGGGTTAATAGAGACCCAGTACTTC
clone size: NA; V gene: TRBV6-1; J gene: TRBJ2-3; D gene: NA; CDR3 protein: CASSEAARDTQYF; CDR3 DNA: TGTGCCAGCAGTGAAGCGGCCCGAGATACGCAGTATTTT
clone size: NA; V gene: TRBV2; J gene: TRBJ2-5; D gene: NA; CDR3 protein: CASSEGQGRQETQYF; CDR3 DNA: TGTGCCAGCAGTGAAGGGCAGGGAAGACAAGAGACCCAGTACTTC
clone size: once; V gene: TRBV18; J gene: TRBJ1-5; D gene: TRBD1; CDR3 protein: CASSLDRGQNQPQHF; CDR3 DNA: TGTGCCAGCTCACTAGACAGGGGGCAGAATCAGCCCCAGCATTTT
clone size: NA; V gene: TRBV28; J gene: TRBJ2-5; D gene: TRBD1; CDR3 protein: CASSLRDRVRETQYF; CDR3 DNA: TGTGCCAGCAGTCTACGGGACAGGGTTAGGGAGACCCAGTACTTC
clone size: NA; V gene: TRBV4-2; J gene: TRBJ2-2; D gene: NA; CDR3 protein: CASSRNKNTGELFF; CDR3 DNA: TGTGCCAGCAGCCGAAACAAGAACACCGGGGAGCTGTTTTTT
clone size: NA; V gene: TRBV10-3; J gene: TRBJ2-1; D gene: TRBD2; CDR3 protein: CAIRALAAQGNEQFF; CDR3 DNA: TGTGCCATCAGGGCACTAGCGGCCCAGGGCAATGAGCAGTTCTTC
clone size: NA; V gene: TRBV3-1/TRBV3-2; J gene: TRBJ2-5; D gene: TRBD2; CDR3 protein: CASSQEGGGAKYF; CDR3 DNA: TGTGCCAGCAGCCAAGAAGGCGGGGGGGCCAAGTACTTC
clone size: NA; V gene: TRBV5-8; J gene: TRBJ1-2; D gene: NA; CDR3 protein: CASSLERVTYGYTF; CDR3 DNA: TGTGCCAGCAGCTTGGAGAGGGTAACCTATGGCTACACCTTC
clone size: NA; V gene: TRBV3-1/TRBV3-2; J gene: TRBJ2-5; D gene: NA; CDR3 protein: CASSHLQETQYF; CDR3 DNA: TGTGCCAGCAGCCATCTCCAAGAGACCCAGTACTTC
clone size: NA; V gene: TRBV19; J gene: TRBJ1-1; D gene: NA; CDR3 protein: CASSIGGRAGTEAFF; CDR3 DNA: TGTGCCAGTAGTATAGGCGGCAGGGCGGGGACTGAAGCTTTCTTT
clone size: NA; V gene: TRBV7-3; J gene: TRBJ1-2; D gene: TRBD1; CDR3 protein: CASSQDRGGYGYTF; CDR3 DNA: TGTGCCAGCAGCCAAGACAGGGGTGGCTATGGCTACACCTTC
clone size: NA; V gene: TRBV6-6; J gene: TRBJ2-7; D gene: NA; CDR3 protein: CASLEGGSYEQYF; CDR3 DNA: TGTGCCAGCCTCGAGGGGGGGTCCTACGAGCAGTACTTC
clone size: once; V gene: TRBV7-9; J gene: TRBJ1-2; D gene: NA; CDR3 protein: CASSRSPGRLQSYTF; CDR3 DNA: TGTGCCAGCAGCCGATCCCCGGGAAGGCTCCAGAGCTACACCTTC
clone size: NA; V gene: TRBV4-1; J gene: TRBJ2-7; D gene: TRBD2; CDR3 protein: CASSQDRTSGYSYEQYF; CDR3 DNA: TGCGCCAGCAGCCAAGACCGGACTAGCGGGTACTCCTACGAGCAGTACTTC
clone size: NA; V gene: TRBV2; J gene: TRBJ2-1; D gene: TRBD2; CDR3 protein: CASSRLAGYEQFF; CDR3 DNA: TGTGCCAGCAGTCGGCTAGCGGGGTATGAGCAGTTCTTC
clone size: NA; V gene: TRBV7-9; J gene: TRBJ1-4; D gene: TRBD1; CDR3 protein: CASSFQVGTGSEKLFF; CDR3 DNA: TGTGCCAGCAGTTTCCAGGTCGGGACAGGGTCTGAAAAACTGTTTTTT
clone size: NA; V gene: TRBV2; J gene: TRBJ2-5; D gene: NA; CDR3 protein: CASRSRGLEGETQYF; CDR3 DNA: TGTGCCAGCAGGAGCCGTGGACTGGAGGGGGAGACCCAGTACTTC
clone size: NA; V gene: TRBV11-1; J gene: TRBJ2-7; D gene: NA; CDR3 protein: CASSQRRVYEQYF; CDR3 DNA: TGTGCCAGCAGCCAACGCCGGGTGTACGAGCAGTACTTC
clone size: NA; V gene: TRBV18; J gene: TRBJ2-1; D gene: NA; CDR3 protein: CASSPDKTYNEQFF; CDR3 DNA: TGTGCCAGCTCGCCTGACAAGACCTACAATGAGCAGTTCTTC
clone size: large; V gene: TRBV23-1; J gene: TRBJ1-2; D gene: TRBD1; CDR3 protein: CASRPGQGRVFYGYTF; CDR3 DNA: TGCGCCAGCAGACCCGGACAGGGGCGCGTTTTCTATGGCTACACCTTC
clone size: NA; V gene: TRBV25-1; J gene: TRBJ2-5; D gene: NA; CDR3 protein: CASSEFISGEETQYF; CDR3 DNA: TGTGCCAGCAGTGAATTCATTTCAGGGGAAGAGACCCAGTACTTC
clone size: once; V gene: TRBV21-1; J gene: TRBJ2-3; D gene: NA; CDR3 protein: CASSKVWVAGGRADTQYF; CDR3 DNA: TGTGCCAGCAGCAAAGTCTGGGTAGCGGGGGGGCGTGCAGATACGCAGTATTTT
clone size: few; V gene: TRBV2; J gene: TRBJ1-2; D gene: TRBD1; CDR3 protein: CASSTPPGQGNYGYTF; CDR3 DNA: TGTGCCAGCAGTACCCCCCCCGGACAGGGGAACTATGGCTACACCTTC
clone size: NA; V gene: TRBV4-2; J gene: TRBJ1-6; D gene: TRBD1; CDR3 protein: CASSQARGQGASSPLHF; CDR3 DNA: TGTGCCAGCAGCCAGGCCCGAGGACAGGGTGCCAGTTCACCCCTCCACTTT
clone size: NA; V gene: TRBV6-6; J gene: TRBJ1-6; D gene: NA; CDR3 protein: CASRNDSPLHF; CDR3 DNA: TGTGCCAGCCGTAATGATTCACCCCTCCACTTT
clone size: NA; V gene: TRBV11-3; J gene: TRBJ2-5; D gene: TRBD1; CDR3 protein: CASSPGQGEQETQYF; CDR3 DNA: TGTGCCAGCAGCCCCGGACAGGGGGAACAAGAGACCCAGTACTTC
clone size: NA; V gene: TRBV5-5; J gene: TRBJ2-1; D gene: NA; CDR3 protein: CASSVDPGNEQFF; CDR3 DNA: TGTGCCAGCAGCGTGGACCCAGGCAATGAGCAGTTCTTC
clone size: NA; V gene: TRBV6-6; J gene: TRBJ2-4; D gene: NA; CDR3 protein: CASSGGTKNIQYF; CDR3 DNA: TGTGCCAGCAGCGGGGGTACCAAAAACATTCAGTACTTC
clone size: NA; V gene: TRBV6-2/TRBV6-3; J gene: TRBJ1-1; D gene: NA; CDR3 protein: CASSYLDTLRGTEAFF; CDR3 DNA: TGTGCCAGCAGTTACTTGGACACACTAAGGGGCACTGAAGCTTTCTTT
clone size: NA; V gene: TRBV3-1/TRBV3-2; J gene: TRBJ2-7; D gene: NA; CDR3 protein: CASSQGHLPYEQYF; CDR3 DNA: TGTGCCAGCAGCCAAGGTCACTTACCCTACGAGCAGTACTTC
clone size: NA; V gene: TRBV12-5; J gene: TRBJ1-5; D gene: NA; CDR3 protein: CASGPGGNQPQHF; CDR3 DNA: TGTGCTAGTGGTCCCGGGGGTAATCAGCCCCAGCATTTT